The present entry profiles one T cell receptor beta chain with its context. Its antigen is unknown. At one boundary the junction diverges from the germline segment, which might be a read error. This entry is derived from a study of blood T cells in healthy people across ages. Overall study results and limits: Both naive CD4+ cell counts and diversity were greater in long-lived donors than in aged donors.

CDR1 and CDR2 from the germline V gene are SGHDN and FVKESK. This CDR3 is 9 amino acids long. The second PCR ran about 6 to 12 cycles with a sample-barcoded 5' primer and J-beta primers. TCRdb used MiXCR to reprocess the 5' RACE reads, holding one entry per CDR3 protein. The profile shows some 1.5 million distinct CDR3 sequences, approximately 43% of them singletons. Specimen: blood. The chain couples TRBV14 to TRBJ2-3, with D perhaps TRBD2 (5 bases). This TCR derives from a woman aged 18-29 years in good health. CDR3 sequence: CASSRRRGF. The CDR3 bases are TGTGCCAGCAGCCGACGACGGGGTTTT.